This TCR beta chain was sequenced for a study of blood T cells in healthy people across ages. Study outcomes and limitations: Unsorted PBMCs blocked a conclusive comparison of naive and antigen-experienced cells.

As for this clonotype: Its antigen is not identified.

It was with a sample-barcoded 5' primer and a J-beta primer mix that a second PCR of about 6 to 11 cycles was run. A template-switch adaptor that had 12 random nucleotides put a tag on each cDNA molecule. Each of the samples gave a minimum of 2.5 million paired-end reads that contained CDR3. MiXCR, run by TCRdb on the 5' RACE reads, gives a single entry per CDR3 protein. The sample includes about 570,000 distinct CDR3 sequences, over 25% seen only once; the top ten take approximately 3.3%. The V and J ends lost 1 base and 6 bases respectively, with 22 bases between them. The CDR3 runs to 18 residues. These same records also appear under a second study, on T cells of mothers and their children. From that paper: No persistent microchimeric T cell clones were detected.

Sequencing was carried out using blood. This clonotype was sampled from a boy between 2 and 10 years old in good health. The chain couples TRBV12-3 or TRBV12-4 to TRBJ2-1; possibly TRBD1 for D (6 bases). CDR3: CASSLDGRGGAVPNEQFF. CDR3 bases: TGTGCCAGCAGTTTAGACGGCAGAGGGGGAGCGGTCCCCAATGAGCAGTTCTTC.